The rows below give T cell receptor beta chains drawn from one sample of a study of beta chain features in type 1 diabetes. Using immunoSEQ multiplex PCR, the repertoire was profiled, and TCRdb retains in-frame clones only, with some absent. The profile shows 640,000 or so clones, about 14% of them singletons. Material for sequencing was naive CD4+ T cells from blood. The receptors originated from a young man with type 1 diabetes. Each CDR3 is given with its conserved first and last residue. The D gene is left open where the match is weak. The size entry is marked missing in some rows and otherwise reads once, few, many or a size class.

clone size: few; J gene: TRBJ2-3; D gene: TRBD1; V gene: TRBV2; CDR3 length: 15; CDR3 protein: CASSGTGERPDTQYF; CDR3 DNA: TGTGCCAGCAGTGGGACAGGGGAAAGGCCAGATACGCAGTATTTT
clone size: NA; J gene: TRBJ1-1; D gene: NA; V gene: TRBV9; CDR3 length: 13; CDR3 protein: CASSARPDTEAFF; CDR3 DNA: TGTGCCAGCAGCGCCCGGCCGGACACTGAAGCTTTCTTT
clone size: few; J gene: TRBJ2-1; D gene: TRBD1; V gene: TRBV18; CDR3 length: 17; CDR3 protein: CASSPSSGTGGNNEQFF; CDR3 DNA: TGTGCCAGCTCACCTAGCTCCGGGACAGGGGGGAACAATGAGCAGTTCTTC
clone size: NA; J gene: TRBJ1-2; D gene: NA; V gene: TRBV7-2; CDR3 length: 15; CDR3 protein: CASSLAGESNYGYTF; CDR3 DNA: TGTGCCAGCAGCTTAGCGGGGGAGTCTAACTATGGCTACACCTTC
clone size: NA; J gene: TRBJ2-1; D gene: NA; V gene: TRBV5-1; CDR3 length: 15; CDR3 protein: CASSLVSEAYNEQFF; CDR3 DNA: TGCGCCAGCAGCTTGGTGTCCGAAGCCTACAATGAGCAGTTCTTC
clone size: NA; J gene: TRBJ1-5; D gene: NA; V gene: TRBV29-1; CDR3 length: 14; CDR3 protein: CSVEDHRSGQPQHF; CDR3 DNA: TGCAGCGTTGAAGATCACAGGTCCGGTCAGCCCCAGCATTTT
clone size: NA; J gene: TRBJ1-1; D gene: NA; V gene: TRBV9; CDR3 length: 16; CDR3 protein: CASSTSIKGGTTEAFF; CDR3 DNA: TGTGCCAGCAGCACCTCGATAAAGGGTGGTACTACTGAAGCTTTCTTT
clone size: NA; J gene: TRBJ1-3; D gene: NA; V gene: TRBV4-3; CDR3 length: 17; CDR3 protein: CASSQRTTGPSGNTIYF; CDR3 DNA: TGCGCCAGCAGCCAACGTACAACAGGGCCCTCTGGAAACACCATATATTTT
clone size: NA; J gene: TRBJ1-1; D gene: NA; V gene: TRBV23-1; CDR3 length: 12; CDR3 protein: CARGTSNTEAFF; CDR3 DNA: TGCGCTAGAGGGACATCGAACACTGAAGCTTTCTTT
clone size: NA; J gene: TRBJ2-3; D gene: NA; V gene: TRBV2; CDR3 length: 13; CDR3 protein: CASSAESTDTQYF; CDR3 DNA: TGTGCCAGCAGTGCAGAGAGTACAGATACGCAGTATTTT
clone size: NA; J gene: TRBJ2-2; D gene: NA; V gene: TRBV4-3; CDR3 length: 16; CDR3 protein: CASSQERTDYPGELFF; CDR3 DNA: TGCGCCAGCAGCCAAGAAAGGACGGACTACCCCGGGGAGCTGTTTTTT
clone size: few; J gene: TRBJ2-1; D gene: NA; V gene: TRBV18; CDR3 length: 11; CDR3 protein: CASSSGQAQFF; CDR3 DNA: TGTGCCAGCTCATCAGGCCAGGCGCAGTTCTTC
clone size: NA; J gene: TRBJ1-4; D gene: TRBD1; V gene: TRBV7-9; CDR3 length: 12; CDR3 protein: CASSWTGEKLFF; CDR3 DNA: TGTGCCAGCAGCTGGACAGGAGAAAAACTGTTTTTT
clone size: NA; J gene: TRBJ1-4; D gene: TRBD1; V gene: TRBV5-1; CDR3 length: 14; CDR3 protein: CASSFGTEVEKLFF; CDR3 DNA: TGCGCCAGCAGCTTTGGGACAGAGGTCGAAAAACTGTTTTTT
clone size: few; J gene: TRBJ1-4; D gene: TRBD1; V gene: TRBV7-9; CDR3 length: 15; CDR3 protein: CASSPGQGANEKLFF; CDR3 DNA: TGTGCCAGCAGCCCGGGACAGGGGGCGAATGAAAAACTGTTTTTT
clone size: few; J gene: TRBJ2-1; D gene: NA; V gene: TRBV14; CDR3 length: 14; CDR3 protein: CASSRTASYNEQFF; CDR3 DNA: TGTGCCAGCAGCCGGACGGCCTCCTACAATGAGCAGTTCTTC
clone size: once; J gene: TRBJ1-6; D gene: TRBD1; V gene: TRBV7-3; CDR3 length: 14; CDR3 protein: CASSTGTANSPLHF; CDR3 DNA: TGTGCCAGCAGTACCGGGACAGCCAATTCACCCCTCCACTTT
clone size: few; J gene: TRBJ2-3; D gene: NA; V gene: TRBV19; CDR3 length: 14; CDR3 protein: CASTPGQSGDTQYF; CDR3 DNA: TGTGCCAGTACCCCTGGGCAGTCCGGGGATACGCAGTATTTT
clone size: few; J gene: TRBJ1-1; D gene: NA; V gene: TRBV7-9; CDR3 length: 15; CDR3 protein: CASSSQGGGSTEAFF; CDR3 DNA: TGTGCCAGCAGCTCACAGGGAGGAGGTAGCACTGAAGCTTTCTTT
clone size: few; J gene: TRBJ2-1; D gene: TRBD2; V gene: TRBV11-2; CDR3 length: 16; CDR3 protein: CASSLMTSGIYNEQFF; CDR3 DNA: TGTGCCAGCAGCTTAATGACTAGCGGGATCTACAATGAGCAGTTCTTC
clone size: few; J gene: TRBJ1-1; D gene: NA; V gene: TRBV6-1; CDR3 length: 15; CDR3 protein: CASSEARGAWTEAFF; CDR3 DNA: TGTGCCAGCAGTGAAGCGCGGGGGGCTTGGACTGAAGCTTTCTTT
clone size: NA; J gene: TRBJ1-6; D gene: NA; V gene: TRBV14; CDR3 length: 15; CDR3 protein: CASSQVTGLNSPLHF; CDR3 DNA: TGTGCCAGCAGCCAAGTTACGGGGCTTAATTCACCCCTCCACTTT
clone size: once; J gene: TRBJ2-7; D gene: NA; V gene: TRBV13; CDR3 length: 13; CDR3 protein: CASSLRGAYEQYF; CDR3 DNA: TGTGCCAGCAGCTTGAGGGGAGCCTACGAGCAGTACTTC
clone size: few; J gene: TRBJ1-2; D gene: NA; V gene: TRBV7-6; CDR3 length: 14; CDR3 protein: CASSSGTSNYGYTF; CDR3 DNA: TGTGCCAGCAGCTCAGGGACGTCCAACTATGGCTACACCTTC
clone size: NA; J gene: TRBJ2-7; D gene: TRBD1; V gene: TRBV4-3; CDR3 length: 14; CDR3 protein: CASSETGGTYEQYF; CDR3 DNA: TGCGCCAGCAGCGAAACAGGGGGAACCTACGAGCAGTACTTC
clone size: NA; J gene: TRBJ1-1; D gene: NA; V gene: TRBV29-1; CDR3 length: 14; CDR3 protein: CSVVSRAKNTEAFF; CDR3 DNA: TGCAGCGTTGTATCCAGGGCTAAGAACACTGAAGCTTTCTTT
clone size: NA; J gene: TRBJ1-2; D gene: TRBD1; V gene: TRBV11-2; CDR3 length: 14; CDR3 protein: CASSLVRQGWGYTF; CDR3 DNA: TGTGCCAGCAGCTTAGTCCGACAGGGCTGGGGCTACACCTTC
clone size: NA; J gene: TRBJ2-5; D gene: TRBD1; V gene: TRBV25-1; CDR3 length: 16; CDR3 protein: CASSGDRGLGQETQYF; CDR3 DNA: TGTGCCAGCAGTGGAGACAGGGGGCTGGGCCAAGAGACCCAGTACTTC
clone size: NA; J gene: TRBJ1-5; D gene: TRBD1; V gene: TRBV30; CDR3 length: 16; CDR3 protein: CAWGFGYRGFDQPQHF; CDR3 DNA: TGTGCCTGGGGGTTCGGGTACAGGGGATTTGATCAGCCCCAGCATTTT
clone size: NA; J gene: TRBJ2-3; D gene: NA; V gene: TRBV11-2; CDR3 length: 14; CDR3 protein: CASSLGAGTDTQYF; CDR3 DNA: TGTGCCAGCAGCTTAGGGGCTGGCACAGATACGCAGTATTTT
clone size: few; J gene: TRBJ2-3; D gene: TRBD2; V gene: TRBV7-9; CDR3 length: 16; CDR3 protein: CASSLISGLGTDTQYF; CDR3 DNA: TGTGCCAGCAGCTTAATCAGTGGACTAGGCACAGATACGCAGTATTTT
clone size: NA; J gene: TRBJ2-5; D gene: NA; V gene: TRBV30; CDR3 length: 12; CDR3 protein: CAWSGGGETQYF; CDR3 DNA: TGTGCCTGGAGTGGGGGCGGGGAGACCCAGTACTTC
clone size: few; J gene: TRBJ2-7; D gene: NA; V gene: TRBV14; CDR3 length: 16; CDR3 protein: CASSHLGPSRPYEQYF; CDR3 DNA: TGTGCCAGCAGCCACCTTGGCCCGTCCCGTCCCTACGAGCAGTACTTC
clone size: few; J gene: TRBJ1-5; D gene: NA; V gene: TRBV2; CDR3 length: 16; CDR3 protein: CASSLGRDGGNQPQHF; CDR3 DNA: TGTGCCAGCAGTCTCGGTCGGGACGGGGGTAATCAGCCCCAGCATTTT
clone size: NA; J gene: TRBJ1-2; D gene: NA; V gene: TRBV30; CDR3 length: 13; CDR3 protein: CAWSVTENYGYTF; CDR3 DNA: TGTGCCTGGAGTGTAACAGAAAACTATGGCTACACCTTC
clone size: NA; J gene: TRBJ2-7; D gene: NA; V gene: TRBV13; CDR3 length: 12; CDR3 protein: CASSLKSYEQYF; CDR3 DNA: TGTGCCAGCAGCTTAAAGTCCTACGAGCAGTACTTC
clone size: few; J gene: TRBJ2-2; D gene: TRBD2; V gene: TRBV5-1; CDR3 length: 15; CDR3 protein: CASSLAGTSSGELFF; CDR3 DNA: TGCGCCAGCAGCTTGGCTGGGACTAGTTCCGGGGAGCTGTTTTTT
clone size: few; J gene: TRBJ2-1; D gene: NA; V gene: TRBV18; CDR3 length: 12; CDR3 protein: CASSKESDEQFF; CDR3 DNA: TGTGCCAGCTCGAAGGAGAGCGATGAGCAGTTCTTC
clone size: NA; J gene: TRBJ1-5; D gene: NA; V gene: TRBV18; CDR3 length: 14; CDR3 protein: CASSPLGEDQPQHF; CDR3 DNA: TGTGCCAGCTCACCATTGGGTGAGGATCAGCCCCAGCATTTT
clone size: few; J gene: TRBJ2-1; D gene: NA; V gene: TRBV5-1; CDR3 length: 16; CDR3 protein: CASSRRDLSSYNEQFF; CDR3 DNA: TGCGCCAGCAGCAGAAGGGACCTGAGCTCCTACAATGAGCAGTTCTTC
clone size: NA; J gene: TRBJ1-1; D gene: NA; V gene: TRBV5-1; CDR3 length: 13; CDR3 protein: CASSLSERTEAFF; CDR3 DNA: TGCGCCAGCAGCTTGTCTGAGCGGACTGAAGCTTTCTTT
clone size: once; J gene: TRBJ2-7; D gene: NA; V gene: TRBV13; CDR3 length: 15; CDR3 protein: CASSLGRRFSYEQYF; CDR3 DNA: TGTGCCAGCAGCTTAGGGCGAAGGTTCTCCTACGAGCAGTACTTC
clone size: few; J gene: TRBJ2-3; D gene: TRBD1; V gene: TRBV9; CDR3 length: 17; CDR3 protein: CASSVSGRDRGTDTQYF; CDR3 DNA: TGTGCCAGCAGCGTATCTGGCCGGGACAGGGGCACAGATACGCAGTATTTT
clone size: NA; J gene: TRBJ1-5; D gene: NA; V gene: TRBV28; CDR3 length: 15; CDR3 protein: CASCGGAGENQPQHF; CDR3 DNA: TGTGCCAGCTGTGGCGGTGCCGGGGAAAATCAGCCCCAGCATTTT
clone size: NA; J gene: TRBJ2-1; D gene: TRBD2; V gene: TRBV30; CDR3 length: 14; CDR3 protein: CAWGLAGGIHEQFF; CDR3 DNA: TGTGCCTGGGGACTAGCGGGAGGTATCCATGAGCAGTTCTTC
clone size: NA; J gene: TRBJ2-5; D gene: TRBD1; V gene: TRBV4-3; CDR3 length: 18; CDR3 protein: CASSQEFRTGTGKETQYF; CDR3 DNA: TGCGCCAGCAGCCAAGAATTTCGAACCGGGACAGGGAAAGAGACCCAGTACTTC